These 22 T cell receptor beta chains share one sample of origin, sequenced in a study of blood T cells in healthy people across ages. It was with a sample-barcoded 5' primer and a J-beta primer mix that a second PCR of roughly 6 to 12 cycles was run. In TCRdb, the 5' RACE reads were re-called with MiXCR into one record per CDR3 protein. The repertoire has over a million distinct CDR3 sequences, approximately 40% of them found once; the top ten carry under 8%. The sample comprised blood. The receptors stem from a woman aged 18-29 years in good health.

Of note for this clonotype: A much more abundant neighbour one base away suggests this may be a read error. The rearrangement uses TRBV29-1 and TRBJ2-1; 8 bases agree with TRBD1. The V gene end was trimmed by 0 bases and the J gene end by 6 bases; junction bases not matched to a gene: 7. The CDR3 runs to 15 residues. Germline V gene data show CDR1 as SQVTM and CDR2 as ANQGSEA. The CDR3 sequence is CSVEDDPGGLNEQFF. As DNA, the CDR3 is TGCAGCGTTGAAGATGACCCAGGGGGCCTCAATGAGCAGTTCTTC.

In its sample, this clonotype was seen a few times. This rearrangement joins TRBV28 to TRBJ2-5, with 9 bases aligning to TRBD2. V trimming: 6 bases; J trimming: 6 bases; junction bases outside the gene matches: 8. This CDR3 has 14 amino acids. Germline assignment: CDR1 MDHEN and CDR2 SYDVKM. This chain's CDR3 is CASRIAGDVKTQYF. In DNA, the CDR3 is TGTGCCAGCAGAATAGCGGGGGATGTCAAGACCCAGTACTTC. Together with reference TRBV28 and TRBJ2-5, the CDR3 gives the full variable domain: DVKVTQSSRYLVKRTGEKVFLECVQDMDHENMFWYRQDPGLGLRLIYFSYDVKMKEKGDIPEGYSVSREKKERFSLILESASTNQTSMYLCASRIAGDVKTQYFGPGTRLLVL.

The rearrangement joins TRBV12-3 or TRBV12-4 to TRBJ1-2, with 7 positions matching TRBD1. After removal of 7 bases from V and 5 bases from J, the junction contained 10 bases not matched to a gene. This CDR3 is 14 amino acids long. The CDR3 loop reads CASTMGQILYGYTF. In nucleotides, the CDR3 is TGTGCCAGCACTATGGGACAGATCCTTTATGGCTACACCTTC.

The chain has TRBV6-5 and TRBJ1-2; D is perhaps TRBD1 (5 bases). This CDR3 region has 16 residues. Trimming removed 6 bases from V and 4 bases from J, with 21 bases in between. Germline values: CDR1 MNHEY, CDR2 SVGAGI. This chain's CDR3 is CASRPSGAGPSYGYTF. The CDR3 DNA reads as TGTGCCAGCAGGCCTTCTGGGGCAGGGCCGTCCTATGGCTACACCTTC.

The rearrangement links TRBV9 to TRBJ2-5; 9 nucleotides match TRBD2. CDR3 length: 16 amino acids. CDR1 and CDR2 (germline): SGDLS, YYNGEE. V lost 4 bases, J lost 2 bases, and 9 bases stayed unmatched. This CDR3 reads CASSNARTSAQETQYF. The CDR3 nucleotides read TGTGCCAGCAGCAACGCCCGGACTAGCGCGCAAGAGACCCAGTACTTC. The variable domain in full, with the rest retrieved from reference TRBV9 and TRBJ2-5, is DSGVTQTPKHLITATGQRVTLRCSPRSGDLSVYWYQQSLDQGLQFLIQYYNGEERAKGNILERFSAQQFPDLHSELNLSSLELGDSALYFCASSNARTSAQETQYFGPGTRLLVL.

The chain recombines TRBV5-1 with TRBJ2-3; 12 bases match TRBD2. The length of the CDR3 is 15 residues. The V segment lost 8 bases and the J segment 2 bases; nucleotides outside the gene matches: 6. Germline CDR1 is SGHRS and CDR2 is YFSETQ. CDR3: CASGRTSGATDTQYF. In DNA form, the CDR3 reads TGCGCCAGTGGAAGGACTAGCGGGGCCACAGATACGCAGTATTTT.

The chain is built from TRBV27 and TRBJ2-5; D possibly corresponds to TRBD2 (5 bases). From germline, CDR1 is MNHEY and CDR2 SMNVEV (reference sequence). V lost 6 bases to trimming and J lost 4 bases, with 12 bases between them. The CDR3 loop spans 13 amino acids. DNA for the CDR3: TGTGCCAGCAGGCCCCAAGAGGGAGAGACCCAGTACTTC. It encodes CASRPQEGETQYF.

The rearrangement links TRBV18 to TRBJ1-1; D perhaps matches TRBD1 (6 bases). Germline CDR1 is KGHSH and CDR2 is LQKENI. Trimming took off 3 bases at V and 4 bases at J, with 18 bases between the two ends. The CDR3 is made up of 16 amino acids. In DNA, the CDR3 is TGTGCCAGCTCACCCCAACTAGGGGGTTCAGCCACTGAAGCTTTCTTT. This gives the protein CASSPQLGGSATEAFF. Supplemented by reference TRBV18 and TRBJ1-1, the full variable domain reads NAGVMQNPRHLVRRRGQEARLRCSPMKGHSHVYWYRQLPEEGLKFMVYLQKENIIDESGMPKERFSAEFPKEGPSILRIQQVVRGDSAAYFCASSPQLGGSATEAFFGQGTRLTVV.

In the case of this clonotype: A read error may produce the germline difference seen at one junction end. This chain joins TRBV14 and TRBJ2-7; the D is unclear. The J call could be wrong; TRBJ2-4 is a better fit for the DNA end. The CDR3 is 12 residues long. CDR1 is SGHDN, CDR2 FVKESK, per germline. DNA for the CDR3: TGTGTCAGCAGCCAAGAAAGGAGCATTCAGTACTTC. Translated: CVSSQERSIQYF.

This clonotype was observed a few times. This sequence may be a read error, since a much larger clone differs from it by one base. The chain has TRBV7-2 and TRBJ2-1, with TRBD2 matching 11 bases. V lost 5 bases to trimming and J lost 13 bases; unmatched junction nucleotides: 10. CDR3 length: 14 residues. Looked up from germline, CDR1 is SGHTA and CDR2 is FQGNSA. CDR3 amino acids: CASSPGTSGETQFF. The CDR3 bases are TGTGCCAGCAGCCCCGGGACTAGCGGAGAGACCCAGTTCTTC.

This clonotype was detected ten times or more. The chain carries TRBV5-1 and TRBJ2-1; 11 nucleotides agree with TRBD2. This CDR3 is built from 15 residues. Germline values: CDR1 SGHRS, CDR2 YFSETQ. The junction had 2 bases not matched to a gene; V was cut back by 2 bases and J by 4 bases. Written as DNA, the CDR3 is TGCGCCAGCAGCTTACTAGCGGGAGAATACAATGAGCAGTTCTTC. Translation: CASSLLAGEYNEQFF.

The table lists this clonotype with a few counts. The CDR3 sequence is CSVGRTSSTDTQYF. In nucleotides, the CDR3 is TGCAGCGTTGGGCGAACTTCTAGCACAGATACGCAGTATTTT. This chain links TRBV29-1 with TRBJ2-3, with D unresolved. The CDR3 extends over 14 amino acids. V was pared by 4 bases and J by 0 bases, with 11 bases between. Germline V lookup: CDR1 SQVTM, CDR2 ANQGSEA.

The CDR3, as DNA: TGTGCCAGCAGCCCTCAGAGGGAGCTGTTTTTT. Amino acid sequence: CASSPQRELFF. The chain recombines TRBV12-3 or TRBV12-4 with TRBJ2-2; no definite D call. The V end was cut by 6 bases, the J end by 9 bases, with 8 bases between. The CDR3 is 11 amino acids.

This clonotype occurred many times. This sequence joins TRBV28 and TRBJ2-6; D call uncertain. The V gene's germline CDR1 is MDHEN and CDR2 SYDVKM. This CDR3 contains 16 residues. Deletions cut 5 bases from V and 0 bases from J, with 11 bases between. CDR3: CASSLNVLSGANVLTF. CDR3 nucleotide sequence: TGTGCCAGCAGTCTCAACGTTCTCTCTGGGGCCAACGTCCTGACTTTC. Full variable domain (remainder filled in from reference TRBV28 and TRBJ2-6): DVKVTQSSRYLVKRTGEKVFLECVQDMDHENMFWYRQDPGLGLRLIYFSYDVKMKEKGDIPEGYSVSREKKERFSLILESASTNQTSMYLCASSLNVLSGANVLTFGAGSRLTVL.

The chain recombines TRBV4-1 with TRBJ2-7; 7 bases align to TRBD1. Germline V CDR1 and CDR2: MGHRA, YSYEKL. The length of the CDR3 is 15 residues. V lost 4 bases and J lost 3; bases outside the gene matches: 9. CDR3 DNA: TGCGCCAGCAGCCGGACGACAGGGATCGGCTACGAGCAGTACTTC. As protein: CASSRTTGIGYEQYF.

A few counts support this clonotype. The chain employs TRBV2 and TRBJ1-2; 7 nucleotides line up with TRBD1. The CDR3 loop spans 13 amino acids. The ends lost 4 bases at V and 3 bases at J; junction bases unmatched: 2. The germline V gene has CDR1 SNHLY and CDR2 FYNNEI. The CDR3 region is CASSGDSDYGYTF. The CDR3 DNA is TGTGCCAGCAGTGGGGACAGCGACTATGGCTACACCTTC.

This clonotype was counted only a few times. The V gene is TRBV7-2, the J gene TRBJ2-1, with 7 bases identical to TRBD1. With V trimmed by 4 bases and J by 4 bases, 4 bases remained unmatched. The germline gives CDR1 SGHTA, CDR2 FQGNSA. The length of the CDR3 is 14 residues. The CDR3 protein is CASSWGTEYNEQFF. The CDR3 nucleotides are TGTGCCAGCAGCTGGGGGACAGAGTACAATGAGCAGTTCTTC.

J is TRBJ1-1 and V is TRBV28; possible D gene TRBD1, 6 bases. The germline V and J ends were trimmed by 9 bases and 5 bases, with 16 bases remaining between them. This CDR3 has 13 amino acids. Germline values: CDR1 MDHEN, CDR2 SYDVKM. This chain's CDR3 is CASTVQGLTEAFF. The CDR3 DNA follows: TGTGCCAGTACCGTGCAGGGGCTGACTGAAGCTTTCTTT. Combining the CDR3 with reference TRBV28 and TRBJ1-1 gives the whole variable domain DVKVTQSSRYLVKRTGEKVFLECVQDMDHENMFWYRQDPGLGLRLIYFSYDVKMKEKGDIPEGYSVSREKKERFSLILESASTNQTSMYLCASTVQGLTEAFFGQGTRLTVV.

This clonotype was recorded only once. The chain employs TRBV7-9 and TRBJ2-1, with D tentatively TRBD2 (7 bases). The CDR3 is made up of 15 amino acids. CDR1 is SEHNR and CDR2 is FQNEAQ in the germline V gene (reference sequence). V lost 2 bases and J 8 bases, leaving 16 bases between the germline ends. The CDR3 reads CASSLMGGAGDEQFF. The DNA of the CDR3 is TGTGCCAGCAGCTTAATGGGGGGGGCCGGCGATGAGCAGTTCTTC.

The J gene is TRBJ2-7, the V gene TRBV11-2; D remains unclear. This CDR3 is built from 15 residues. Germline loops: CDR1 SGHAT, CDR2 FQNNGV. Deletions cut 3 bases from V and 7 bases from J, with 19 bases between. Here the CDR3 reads CASSLRNPPYNEQYF. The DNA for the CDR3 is TGTGCCAGCAGCTTGCGGAATCCTCCCTACAATGAGCAGTACTTC.

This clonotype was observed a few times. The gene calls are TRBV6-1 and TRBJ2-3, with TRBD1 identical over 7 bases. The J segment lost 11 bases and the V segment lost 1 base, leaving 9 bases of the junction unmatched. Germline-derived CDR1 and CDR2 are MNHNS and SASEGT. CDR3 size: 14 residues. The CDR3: CASSEEGPGGRQYF. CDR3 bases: TGTGCCAGCAGTGAAGAAGGGCCAGGGGGAAGGCAGTATTTT.

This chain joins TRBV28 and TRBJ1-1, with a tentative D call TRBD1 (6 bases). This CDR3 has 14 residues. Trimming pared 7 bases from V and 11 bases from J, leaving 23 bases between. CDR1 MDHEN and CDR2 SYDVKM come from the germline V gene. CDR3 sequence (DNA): TGTGCCAGCAAATGGGCAGGGGCCATGGGGGCCGCTTTCTTT. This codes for CASKWAGAMGAAFF.